This T cell receptor (beta chain) was obtained from a study of shared clonotypes between healthy human individuals. Study-wide points: Sequencing depth was expected to affect clonotype sharing among donors. The study sampled only blood, and tissue repertoires likely differ.

TCRdb's table, derived via immunoSEQ multiplex PCR, lists solely in-frame clones and lacks some. The sample yields millions of clones, roughly 96% seen once. This CDR3 is built from 13 residues. V lost 4 bases, J lost 5 bases, and 4 bases stayed unmatched. Germline V gene data show CDR1 as KGHSH and CDR2 as LQKENI. A word on this clone: Antigen specificity is unknown. The same CDR3 is also encoded by other DNA sequences in this sample.

The sequenced sample consisted of naive CD4+ T cells sorted from blood. Subset meaning: CD45RA+ positively selected. The source of this sequence is a man aged 18 to 29 in good health. The rearrangement links TRBV18 to TRBJ2-5, with 7 positions matching TRBD1. This CDR3 reads CASSRDREETQYF. CDR3 coding DNA: TGTGCCAGCTCACGGGACAGAGAGGAGACCCAGTACTTC.